Presented here are 2 T cell receptor beta chains from one specimen sequenced in a study of beta chain features in type 1 diabetes. Reverse transcription of all isolated RNA meant that expressed TCRB transcripts were sequenced. Assay used: immunoSEQ multiplex PCR; TCRdb lists only in-frame clones, some missing. The sample consists of some 240,000 clones, 11% of them appearing once. Sequences were obtained from central memory CD4+ T cells from blood. Source of these receptors: a man aged 18 to 30 in good health.

This chain connects TRBV6-5 to TRBJ1-1; no firm D call. V shed 2 bases and J shed 0 bases, with 4 bases lying between them. CDR1 is MNHEY and CDR2 is SVGAGI in the germline V gene. The CDR3 totals 13 residues. The CDR3 loop reads CASSYALNTEAFF. The CDR3, as DNA: TGTGCCAGCAGTTACGCCTTGAACACTGAAGCTTTCTTT.

This clone occurred a few times. This sequence joins TRBV2 and TRBJ2-1; D gene unclear. This CDR3 is built from 15 residues. Trimming took off 1 base at V and 4 bases at J, with 11 bases between the two ends. Germline V gives CDR1 SNHLY, CDR2 FYNNEI. The CDR3 coding sequence is TGTGCCAGCAGTGAAGTGCGACTTGAATACAATGAGCAGTTCTTC. Protein: CASSEVRLEYNEQFF.